This record covers a single T cell receptor (beta chain). The antigen is not known. This entry is derived from a study of cytomegalovirus exposure and HLA in healthy donors. This PCR relied on a set of 60 Vbeta primers and 13 Jbeta primers. Clones were read by immunoSEQ multiplex PCR, and TCRdb kept only the in-frame ones, dropping some. The table gives roughly 90,000 clones; the top ten clones make up 15% of it. The V segment lost 4 bases and the J segment 4 bases; nucleotides outside the gene matches: 12. Germline CDR1 SGHNT, CDR2 YENEEA. This CDR3 is 18 amino acids long. Study-level findings and limits: In a later analysis, TCR beta V- and J-gene trimming showed a link to a missense DCLRE1C variant.

The sample comprised PBMCs. The TCR originated in a man aged 50-60 years in good health and CMV-seropositive. The chain carries TRBV11-3 and TRBJ2-7; 14 nucleotides agree with TRBD2. CDR3 sequence (DNA): TGTGCCAGCAGCTCTCTGGGACTAGCGGGAGTCGGTTTTTACGAGCAGTACTTC. It specifies CASSSLGLAGVGFYEQYF.